What follows are 8 T cell receptor beta chains derived from one specimen sequenced in a study of cytomegalovirus exposure and HLA in healthy donors. Amplification used 60 Vbeta primers and 13 Jbeta primers. The method was immunoSEQ multiplex PCR; TCRdb's version includes in-frame clones alone and lacks a portion of them. The sample includes around 250,000 clones, 75% to 85% of them seen just once. The sequenced sample was PBMCs. These receptors all come from a woman aged 55-70 years in good health and CMV-seropositive.

This chain connects TRBV7-8 to TRBJ2-5; TRBD2 matches at 8 bases. Germline V gene sequence: CDR1 SGHVS, CDR2 FQNEAQ. This CDR3 is built from 16 residues. V shed 5 bases and J 3 bases; nucleotides not matched to a gene: 11. CDR3 nucleotide sequence: TGTGCCAGCAGCCCGCACGGGGTAGCGGGAAAAGAGACCCAGTACTTC. It yields the protein CASSPHGVAGKETQYF.

The rearrangement uses TRBV5-1 and TRBJ2-7, with TRBD2 as a possible D gene (5 bases). The V end was cut by 3 bases, the J end by 2 bases, with 12 bases between. The CDR3 loop spans 14 amino acids. Germline CDR1 is SGHRS and CDR2 is YFSETQ. This CDR3 is CASSSLTGTYEQYF. CDR3 in DNA: TGCGCCAGCAGCTCTTTAACGGGAACCTACGAGCAGTACTTC.

This sequence joins TRBV11-3 and TRBJ2-1; 8 bases agree with TRBD2. The CDR3 spans 15 residues. The V segment lost 1 base and the J segment 7 bases; nucleotides outside the gene matches: 6. Germline V gene data show CDR1 as SGHNT and CDR2 as YENEEA. DNA for the CDR3: TGTGCCAGCAGCTTAGCGGGACTAGATCCTAATGAGCAGTTCTTC. Residues: CASSLAGLDPNEQFF.

This chain links TRBV12-5 with TRBJ2-7, with TRBD2 matching over 10 bases. The CDR3 consists of 16 residues. Trimming at V came to 2 bases and at J to 6 bases, leaving 10 bases not matched to a gene. Germline lookup yields CDR1 LGHNT and CDR2 FRNRAP. The chain's CDR3 is CASGLKLAGRGGEQYF. The CDR3 nucleotides are TGTGCTAGTGGTTTGAAACTAGCGGGAAGGGGAGGCGAGCAGTACTTC.

The chain recombines TRBV7-6 with TRBJ1-5; 9 nucleotides match TRBD1. The trim removed 1 base at V and 7 bases at J, leaving 2 bases unmatched. CDR1 SGHVS and CDR2 FNYEAQ come from the germline V gene. The CDR3 spans 14 residues. CDR3 in amino acids: CASSLGTGEQPQHF. Here the CDR3 DNA reads TGTGCCAGCAGCTTAGGGACAGGGGAGCAGCCCCAGCATTTT.

The chain employs TRBV10-3 and TRBJ1-5; 8 bases are a match to TRBD1. The ends lost 6 bases at V and 6 bases at J; junction bases unmatched: 4. Germline V gene sequence: CDR1 ENHRY, CDR2 SYGVKD. The CDR3 has 13 residues. Written as DNA, the CDR3 is TGTGCCATCAGGGGACAGGAGGTTCAGCCCCAGCATTTT. It specifies CAIRGQEVQPQHF.

The chain uses TRBV6-6 and TRBJ1-2; 9 nucleotides align to TRBD1. The length of the CDR3 is 13 residues. Germline CDR1 is MNHNY and CDR2 is SVGAGI (reference sequence). V shed 5 bases and J 8 bases; nucleotides not matched to a gene: 6. CDR3 in DNA: TGTGCCAGCAGTGGCGGGACAGGGTGGGGCTACACCTTC. Translation gives CASSGGTGWGYTF.

As for this clone: The junction and the germline gene differ at one end; a read error may be behind it. The rearrangement links TRBV10-3 to TRBJ2-7; weak D call: TRBD2 (5 bases). The CDR3 is 14 amino acids. Germline assignment: CDR1 ENHRY and CDR2 SYGVKD. The CDR3 DNA sequence: TGTGCCGTCAGTGTTGATCTAGCTGCCTACGAGCAGTACTTC. Protein product: CAVSVDLAAYEQYF.